One and the same sample provided the 5 T cell receptor beta chains below, sequenced in a study of blood T cells in healthy people across ages. Using a J-beta primer mix together with a sample-barcoded 5' primer, a second PCR was run for about 6 to 11 cycles. TCRdb re-called the 5' RACE reads through MiXCR, storing one row per CDR3 protein. The repertoire holds just over 800,000 distinct CDR3 sequences, with around 68% as singletons. Sequencing was done on a sample of blood. These receptors were taken from a young man in good health.

This clonotype turned up a few times. The chain joins TRBV7-2 to TRBJ2-3; D not resolved. The CDR3 consists of 13 residues. The germline V and J ends were trimmed by 6 bases and 4 bases, with 11 bases remaining between them. Germline CDR1 and CDR2: SGHTA and FQGNSA. The CDR3 region is CASRDLSPDTQYF. The DNA for the CDR3 is TGTGCCAGCAGGGACCTAAGCCCAGATACGCAGTATTTT.

The V gene is TRBV29-1, the J gene TRBJ2-1; D is unclear. Germline V gene sequence: CDR1 SQVTM, CDR2 ANQGSEA. The CDR3 loop spans 13 amino acids. The CDR3 sequence: CSFERSSYNEQFF. CDR3 sequence (DNA): TGCAGTTTTGAAAGGAGCTCCTACAATGAGCAGTTCTTC.

J is TRBJ2-5 and V is TRBV20-1, with a weak D call TRBD2 (6 bases). Trimming shortened V by 3 bases and J by 5 bases, and 19 bases separated the two germline ends. Germline CDR1 DFQATT, CDR2 SNEGSKA (reference sequence). The CDR3 spans 15 residues. DNA of the CDR3: TGCAGTGCTAGCCCTGGGACTCAAAGGGAGGAGACCCAGTACTTC. Its protein product is CSASPGTQREETQYF.

The rearrangement links TRBV14 to TRBJ2-5; no definite D call. The CDR3 contains 14 residues. Germline lookup yields CDR1 SGHDN and CDR2 FVKESK. Trimming took 1 base from V and 0 from J, leaving 6 bases between them. The CDR3 DNA sequence: TGTGCCAGCAGCCAAGCCTTCGACCAAGAGACCCAGTACTTC. Encoded protein: CASSQAFDQETQYF.

The rearrangement uses TRBV27 and TRBJ2-3; D not resolved. Trimming took 5 bases from V and 6 from J, leaving 15 bases between them. This CDR3 spans 14 amino acids. Germline CDR1 MNHEY, CDR2 SMNVEV (reference sequence). The CDR3 DNA follows: TGTGCCAGCAGTCCGCCTAGTAATCGCGATACGCAGTATTTT. Translation gives CASSPPSNRDTQYF.